This T cell receptor beta chain stems from a study of PD-1 blockade in classical Hodgkin lymphoma. This CDR3 is built from 15 residues. Study-level results: Exclusion was applied to patients who started nivolumab under 1 year after ASCT. Patients who responded completely had about the same baseline diversity as newly diagnosed patients.

The time point was: cycle 4 day 1 (C4D1), after around six weeks of nivolumab. Every patient was affected by relapse after autologous stem cell transplantation, while exposure to brentuximab vedotin was not uniform. Negative selection with magnetic separation was used to purify CD4+ T cells from thawed PBMCs. Regarding this clone: What it recognizes is unknown.

Method: immunoSEQ multiplex PCR; TCRdb's copy keeps in-frame clones and lacks some. The sample has roughly 30,000 clones, around 80% seen once. The sample was CD4+ T cells from blood, taken before the fourth cycle of nivolumab. The chain is built from TRBV12-2 and TRBJ1-5; whether TRBD1, the table's D call, matches the DNA was not checked. TRBV12-2 is assigned pseudogene status. This TCR was sampled from a human donor with classical Hodgkin lymphoma. For the CDR3, the DNA is TGTGCAAGTCGCTTAAAAGCTGGGGCAAATCAGCCCCAGCATTTT. Its protein product is CASRLKAGANQPQHF.